These 31 T cell receptor beta chains were all obtained from the same sample, sequenced in a study of T cell responses to AZD1222 COVID-19 vaccine. Sequencing was performed with immunoSEQ multiplex PCR; in TCRdb, only in-frame clones are kept and a portion is missing. The sample holds approximately 85,000 clones; 80% to 90% are singletons and the top ten take roughly 7.6%. The material was peripheral blood, obtained on day 0 of AZD1222 vaccination. These receptors all stem from an adult in good health.

The chain is built from TRBV6-4 and TRBJ2-2, with D tentatively TRBD2 (5 bases). This CDR3 is built from 13 residues. Germline CDR1 is MRHNA and CDR2 is SNTAGT. Trimming removed 9 bases from V and 7 bases from J, with 15 bases in between. This CDR3 reads CASPRRNGGELFF. The CDR3 region has the DNA TGTGCCAGTCCTCGGAGGAATGGCGGGGAGCTGTTTTTT.

This clone was observed once. The chain carries TRBV6-2 or TRBV6-3 and TRBJ1-1; D is unresolved. Germline V CDR1 and CDR2: MNHEY, SVGEGT. V lost 0 bases and J 6 bases, leaving 8 bases between the germline ends. The CDR3 spans 13 residues. CDR3 amino acids: CASSYSGISEAFF. For the CDR3, the DNA is TGTGCCAGCAGTTACTCAGGGATATCTGAAGCTTTCTTT.

The genes are TRBV27 and TRBJ2-2; 7 nucleotides agree with TRBD1. V lost 8 bases and J lost 2; bases outside the gene matches: 5. This CDR3 region has 14 residues. Germline V gives CDR1 MNHEY, CDR2 SMNVEV (reference sequence). In DNA, the CDR3 is TGTGCCAGCTCGACAGGGTATAACACCGGGGAGCTGTTTTTT. Residues: CASSTGYNTGELFF.

The chain joins TRBV27 to TRBJ2-2; tentatively, D is TRBD2 (6 bases). The CDR3 totals 15 residues. Trimming removed 6 bases at V and 6 bases at J, with 17 bases between. CDR1 and CDR2 from the germline V gene are MNHEY and SMNVEV (reference sequence). DNA for the CDR3: TGTGCCAGCAGGTCTAGCGCCTCTGGGTCCGGGGAGCTGTTTTTT. Amino acid sequence: CASRSSASGSGELFF.

The V and J genes are TRBV3-1 (or the pseudogene TRBV3-2) and TRBJ1-2; the D gene is possibly TRBD1 (6 bases). The germline V gene has CDR1 LGHDT and CDR2 YNNKEL (reference sequence). The CDR3 is made up of 14 amino acids. Trimming took off 6 bases at V and 0 bases at J, with 11 bases between the two ends. DNA for the CDR3: TGTGCCAGCAGTGGACAGTTCGCTAACTATGGCTACACCTTC. This translates into CASSGQFANYGYTF.

The genes are TRBV4-1 and TRBJ2-1, with a tentative D call TRBD1 (5 bases). The germline CDR1 and CDR2 sequences are MGHRA and YSYEKL. This CDR3 spans 18 amino acids. Trimming removed 0 bases at V and 7 bases at J, with 22 bases between. The CDR3 loop reads CASSQDGQGVRARNEQFF. The CDR3, as DNA: TGCGCCAGCAGCCAAGATGGGCAAGGGGTCAGGGCAAGGAATGAGCAGTTCTTC.

The rearrangement uses TRBV10-1 and TRBJ1-2; tentative D call: TRBD1 (5 bases). Deletions cut 5 bases from V and 1 base from J, with 11 bases between. This CDR3 has 14 amino acids. The germline V gene encodes CDR1 WNHNN and CDR2 SYGVQD (reference sequence). CDR3 bases: TGCGCCAGCAGTTCTGGGGGTTTTAACTATGGCTACACCTTC. Translating gives CASSSGGFNYGYTF.

The V and J genes are TRBV19 and TRBJ2-2; 8 bases are shared with TRBD1. The ends lost 9 bases at V and 5 bases at J; junction bases unmatched: 14. Germline loops: CDR1 LNHDA, CDR2 SQIVND (reference sequence). CDR3 length equals 16 residues. The CDR3: CASRLASRGLTGELFF. As DNA, the CDR3 is TGTGCCAGCCGCCTAGCCTCCAGGGGGCTAACCGGGGAGCTGTTTTTT.

The chain uses TRBV5-1 and TRBJ2-5; tentatively, D is TRBD1 or TRBD2 (5 bases each). Trimming removed 3 bases at V and 2 bases at J, with 14 bases between. The CDR3 has 15 amino acids. Per germline, CDR1 SGHRS and CDR2 YFSETQ. The CDR3: CASSSGTWTQETQYF. DNA of the CDR3: TGCGCCAGCAGCTCGGGAACTTGGACACAAGAGACCCAGTACTTC.

This chain joins TRBV5-5 and TRBJ1-2; D not resolved. Germline V gives CDR1 SGHKS, CDR2 YYEKEE (reference sequence). This CDR3 contains 13 residues. Trimming removed 0 bases from V and 7 bases from J, with 10 bases in between. The CDR3 is CASSLEASGGYTF. CDR3 sequence (DNA): TGTGCCAGCAGCTTGGAGGCCAGTGGTGGCTACACCTTC.

The chain joins TRBV10-3 to TRBJ2-7, with D unresolved. The germline V gene has CDR1 ENHRY and CDR2 SYGVKD. The V end lost 11 bases, the J end lost 3 bases, and 17 bases lay between the germline ends. The CDR3 is made up of 13 amino acids. CDR3 bases: TGTGCCTCTGGCATCGGAACCGTCTACGAGCAGTACTTC. This codes for CASGIGTVYEQYF.

The chain links TRBV3-1 (or the pseudogene TRBV3-2) to TRBJ2-7; D may be TRBD2 (6 bases). The CDR3 contains 13 residues. The germline V and J ends were trimmed by 4 bases and 6 bases, with 13 bases remaining between them. Germline-derived CDR1 and CDR2 are LGHDT and YNNKEL (reference sequence). DNA for the CDR3: TGTGCCAGCAGCCCCGGGACTCCCTTCGAGCAGTACTTC. It is translated as CASSPGTPFEQYF.

The chain uses TRBV19 and TRBJ1-5; no definite D call. Trimming shortened V by 5 bases and J by 0 bases, and 5 bases separated the two germline ends. Per the germline V gene, CDR1 is LNHDA and CDR2 is SQIVND (reference sequence). The CDR3 length is 13 residues. This CDR3 is CASSVDSNQPQHF. Written as DNA, the CDR3 is TGTGCCAGTAGTGTGGATAGCAATCAGCCCCAGCATTTT.

The chain carries TRBV6-5 and TRBJ1-5; a possible D gene is TRBD1 (5 bases). CDR3 size: 14 residues. Germline-derived CDR1 and CDR2 are MNHEY and SVGAGI. With 6 bases removed from V and 3 bases from J, the gap between germline ends came to 12 bases. This CDR3 is CASSPSGVNQPQHF. CDR3 bases: TGTGCCAGCAGCCCCTCGGGGGTCAATCAGCCCCAGCATTTT.

This clone was picked up one time. This chain uses TRBV7-9 with TRBJ2-5; 7 bases line up with TRBD1. Unmatched junction bases numbered 9, after V lost 3 bases and J lost 5 bases. The CDR3 is 15 amino acids. Germline V CDR1 and CDR2: SEHNR, FQNEAQ (reference sequence). CDR3: CASSFLRGLGETQYF. The CDR3 DNA reads TGTGCCAGCAGCTTCCTGAGGGGGCTCGGGGAGACCCAGTACTTC.

This chain uses TRBV18 with TRBJ1-1; D possibly corresponds to TRBD1 (5 bases). Germline V gene sequence: CDR1 KGHSH, CDR2 LQKENI. V was clipped by 3 bases and J by 1 base, with 9 bases between them. The CDR3 is 14 residues long. The CDR3 DNA follows: TGTGCCAGCTCACCCGGTGGGGGGAACACTGAAGCTTTCTTT. Its protein product is CASSPGGGNTEAFF.

This clone came up once. CDR3 bases: TGCAGCGTCCCTCCTCCCCCGGGGGATCGGGGCACTGAAGCTTTCTTT. The encoded protein is CSVPPPPGDRGTEAFF. V is TRBV29-1 and J is TRBJ1-1, with D possibly TRBD1 on 5 matching bases. The V gene lost 6 bases and the J gene lost 4 bases, with 24 bases spanning the gap. The CDR3 runs to 16 residues. CDR1 is SQVTM and CDR2 is ANQGSEA in the germline V gene.

The chain couples TRBV30 to TRBJ1-2; D is undetermined. Germline values: CDR1 GTSNPN, CDR2 SVGIG (reference sequence). There are 14 residues in the CDR3. Trimming shortened V by 0 bases and J by 0 bases, and 8 bases separated the two germline ends. This CDR3 reads CAWSVLPANYGYTF. The CDR3, as DNA: TGTGCCTGGAGTGTATTACCAGCTAACTATGGCTACACCTTC.

This sequence joins TRBV28 and TRBJ1-2; D unresolved. The CDR3 is made up of 12 amino acids. CDR1 MDHEN and CDR2 SYDVKM come from the germline V gene. Trimming took 5 bases from V and 2 from J, leaving 6 bases between them. Here the CDR3 DNA reads TGTGCCAGCAGTGGCCAAAACTATGGCTACACCTTC. It specifies CASSGQNYGYTF.

The V and J genes are TRBV28 and TRBJ2-3; D might be TRBD1 (6 bases). Germline V gene data show CDR1 as MDHEN and CDR2 as SYDVKM. The CDR3 length is 15 residues. The V end lost 3 bases, the J end lost 0 bases, and 10 bases lay between the germline ends. The CDR3 loop is CASSFGTPSTDTQYF. The CDR3 DNA reads as TGTGCCAGCAGTTTCGGGACACCTAGCACAGATACGCAGTATTTT. The whole variable domain, filled in from reference TRBV28 and TRBJ2-3, reads DVKVTQSSRYLVKRTGEKVFLECVQDMDHENMFWYRQDPGLGLRLIYFSYDVKMKEKGDIPEGYSVSREKKERFSLILESASTNQTSMYLCASSFGTPSTDTQYFGPGTRLTVL.

This rearrangement joins TRBV5-6 to TRBJ1-1; no firm D call. CDR3 length: 14 amino acids. Trimming removed 2 bases from V and 1 base from J, with 9 bases in between. CDR1 is SGHDT, CDR2 YYEEEE, per germline. The CDR3 bases are TGTGCCAGCAGCTTTCTCTCAGGGAACACTGAAGCTTTCTTT. Encoded protein: CASSFLSGNTEAFF.

V is TRBV6-5 and J is TRBJ1-2; unclear D gene. V was trimmed by 7 bases and J by 4 bases, leaving 10 bases between them. CDR3 size: 12 residues. CDR1 and CDR2 (germline): MNHEY, SVGAGI. In DNA, the CDR3 is TGTGCCAGCATTCAACGGGTCTATGGCTACACCTTC. Its translation: CASIQRVYGYTF.

The chain has TRBV6-4 and TRBJ2-3; D possibly corresponds to TRBD1 (6 bases). Germline CDR1 and CDR2: MRHNA and SNTAGT. CDR3 size: 14 residues. The V gene lost 2 bases and the J gene lost 0 bases, with 6 bases spanning the gap. CDR3 protein: CASSDRGSTDTQYF. The DNA of the CDR3 is TGTGCCAGCAGTGACAGGGGGAGCACAGATACGCAGTATTTT.

The rearrangement links TRBV7-2 to TRBJ2-3; 11 positions agree with TRBD2. Germline CDR1 is SGHTA and CDR2 is FQGNSA. V was clipped by 3 bases and J by 6 bases; unmatched bases: 5. This CDR3 region has 15 residues. Here the CDR3 reads CASSFSGGGLDTQYF. CDR3 nucleotide sequence: TGTGCCAGCAGCTTTAGCGGGGGGGGCCTGGATACGCAGTATTTT.

The chain joins TRBV12-5 to TRBJ2-5; D is perhaps TRBD2 (6 bases). The CDR3 length is 14 residues. V dropped 5 bases and J dropped 0 bases, with 10 bases sitting between them. Germline V gene lookup returns CDR1 LGHNT and CDR2 FRNRAP. CDR3 coding DNA: TGTGCTAGTGGTCCTGGAGGGAACCAAGAGACCCAGTACTTC. This sequence encodes CASGPGGNQETQYF.

V usage is TRBV3-1 (or the pseudogene TRBV3-2) and J usage is TRBJ1-2; D possibly corresponds to TRBD1 (5 bases). The CDR3 covers 13 residues. The germline V gene has CDR1 LGHDT and CDR2 YNNKEL (reference sequence). The V end lost 0 bases, the J end lost 8 bases, and 10 bases lay between the germline ends. The CDR3 DNA reads as TGTGCCAGCAGCCAAGAACAGGTCTGGGGCTACACCTTC. Its translation: CASSQEQVWGYTF.

The chain uses TRBV3-1 (or the pseudogene TRBV3-2) and TRBJ1-4, with D possibly matching TRBD1 (5 bases). The CDR3 loop spans 16 amino acids. In germline, CDR1 is LGHDT, CDR2 YNNKEL (reference sequence). V lost 4 bases, J lost 6 bases, and 18 bases lay in between. CDR3 region: CASSLVIGTDDEKLFF. CDR3 sequence (DNA): TGTGCCAGCAGCCTCGTAATAGGGACGGATGATGAAAAACTGTTTTTT.

The chain links TRBV7-9 to TRBJ1-1, with TRBD1 as a possible D gene (5 bases). The germline gives CDR1 SEHNR, CDR2 FQNEAQ (reference sequence). The length of the CDR3 is 15 residues. The germline V and J ends were trimmed by 5 bases and 1 base, with 14 bases remaining between them. The CDR3 DNA follows: TGTGCCAGCAGCGCTCGACTTGGGGGGAACACTGAAGCTTTCTTT. Protein product: CASSARLGGNTEAFF.

V gene TRBV19 combines with J gene TRBJ1-3; D is uncertain. Trimming removed 4 bases at V and 9 bases at J, with 13 bases between. The CDR3 consists of 13 residues. Per germline, CDR1 LNHDA and CDR2 SQIVND (reference sequence). CDR3 protein: CASSRPGDATIYF. In DNA, the CDR3 is TGTGCCAGTAGTAGGCCCGGCGACGCCACCATATATTTT.

This chain uses TRBV6-5 with TRBJ2-7; 7 nucleotides align to TRBD1. J gave up 1 base and V 1 base, and 4 bases lay outside the gene matches. This CDR3 is built from 15 residues. Germline V CDR1 and CDR2: MNHEY, SVGAGI. The CDR3 nucleotides read TGTGCCAGCAGTTACTTAGGGGACAGTTCCTACGAGCAGTACTTC. As protein: CASSYLGDSSYEQYF.

This clone was detected once. The chain uses TRBV5-1 and TRBJ2-7; TRBD2 matches at 10 bases. CDR1 is SGHRS, CDR2 YFSETQ, per germline. V gave up 4 bases and J gave up 3 bases; unmatched junction bases: 1. CDR3 length: 13 amino acids. DNA of the CDR3: TGCGCCAGCAGCCGACTAGCGGGCTACGAGCAGTACTTC. Its translation is CASSRLAGYEQYF.